This T cell receptor (beta chain) is from a study of OX40 agonist ivuxolimab in advanced cancers. In the study overall: Age averaged around 60 years (range about 23 to 85), and less than 85% were male. Study results and limitations: Some patients without response likewise showed low normalized clonal expansion. Relative to CD4+ cells, CD8+ T cells on average had more expanded clones.

The investigators sampled blood at baseline, at cycle 4 day 1, and at cycle 7 day 1. The sample holds one count of this clone. Its antigen is unidentified. In the same sample, other DNA sequences code for this CDR3. Profiled with immunoSEQ multiplex PCR; TCRdb holds only in-frame clones, not every one. The data hold some 75,000 clones, with 65% to 90% observed a single time. The germline V and J ends were trimmed by 4 bases and 1 base, with 7 bases remaining between them. Germline assignment: CDR1 MRHNA and CDR2 SNTAGT. The CDR3 spans 14 residues. The TCR was taken from an adult with an advanced solid tumor such as melanoma, head and neck, liver or kidney cancer. V usage is TRBV6-4 and J usage is TRBJ2-2; D unresolved. The sample was CD4+ or CD8+ T cells sorted from blood, taken in a trial of the OX40 agonist ivuxolimab. The CDR3 sequence is CASSATVNTGELFF. The CDR3 nucleotides read TGTGCCAGCAGTGCGACGGTGAACACCGGGGAGCTGTTTTTT.